The rows below give T cell receptor beta chains drawn from one sample of a study of control samples from healthy donors and cancer patients. Here immunoSEQ multiplex PCR was the method, and the copy in TCRdb shows in-frame clones only, minus some. The sample consists of tens of thousands of clones, 89% of them appearing once. Sequenced input: PBMCs. All receptors come from a woman aged 45-59 years with colorectal cancer. Both conserved end residues are part of each CDR3. The D gene is left open where the match is weak. The listing skips clone size in some rows; elsewhere it reads once, few, many or a size class.

J: TRBJ2-2; V: TRBV10-1; length: 12; D: NA; size: once; DNA: TGCGCCAGCAGTGAGGGGTCCGGGGAGCTGTTTTTT; CDR3: CASSEGSGELFF
J: TRBJ1-2; V: TRBV7-2; length: 14; D: NA; size: NA; DNA: TGTGCCAGCAGCTTAGACAGGGCCACCAAGAGCTACACCTTC; CDR3: CASSLDRATKSYTF
J: TRBJ2-1; V: TRBV5-6; length: 17; D: TRBD2; size: NA; DNA: TGTGCCAGCAGCCGTCGTATTGAGCGGGGGGAGGGCAATGAGCAGTTCTTC; CDR3: CASSRRIERGEGNEQFF
J: TRBJ1-3; V: TRBV19; length: 14; D: NA; size: NA; DNA: TGTGCCAGTCGGCCAAGGGTATCTGGAAACACCATATATTTT; CDR3: CASRPRVSGNTIYF
J: TRBJ1-6; V: TRBV5-1; length: 15; D: NA; size: NA; DNA: TGCGCCAGCAGCTTGGGGCGCTCCTATAATTCACCCCTCCACTTT; CDR3: CASSLGRSYNSPLHF
J: TRBJ1-5; V: TRBV6-5; length: 13; D: NA; size: NA; DNA: TGTGCCAGCAGTTACGACAGGTATCAGCCCCAGCATTTT; CDR3: CASSYDRYQPQHF
J: TRBJ2-1; V: TRBV2; length: 12; D: NA; size: NA; DNA: TGTGCCAGCGGCCGGGAGTACAATGAGCAGTTCTTC; CDR3: CASGREYNEQFF
J: TRBJ2-5; V: TRBV7-2; length: 14; D: NA; size: NA; DNA: TGTGCCAGCAGCTTAGGAGGTTACCAAGAGACCCAGTACTTC; CDR3: CASSLGGYQETQYF
J: TRBJ1-2; V: TRBV5-4; length: 12; D: NA; size: NA; DNA: TGTGCCAGCAGCTGGGGTGGTAATGGCTACACCTTC; CDR3: CASSWGGNGYTF
J: TRBJ1-1; V: TRBV10-3; length: 13; D: NA; size: NA; DNA: TGTGCCATCAGGCTAAAAATGAACACTGAAGCTTTCTTT; CDR3: CAIRLKMNTEAFF
J: TRBJ1-1; V: TRBV18; length: 16; D: NA; size: NA; DNA: TGTGCCAGCTCACCACCTGCCGGAACCATGAACACTGAAGCTTTCTTT; CDR3: CASSPPAGTMNTEAFF
J: TRBJ2-5; V: TRBV3-1/TRBV3-2; length: 14; D: NA; size: NA; DNA: TGTGCCAGCAGCCAAGAGTGGGGAACGGAGACCCAGTACTTC; CDR3: CASSQEWGTETQYF